The T cell receptor beta chain under discussion was sequenced for a study of blood T cell repertoires in COVID-19. On the study more broadly: There were acute and convalescent COVID-19 samples, and they came from the United States, Italy and Spain.

The V end was cut by 2 bases, the J end by 4 bases, with 8 bases between. Germline V lookup: CDR1 LNHDA, CDR2 SQIVND (reference sequence). This CDR3 has 13 residues. Participant ages covered roughly 18 to 89 years across 24 US areas. Participants' own reports of clinical history determined their cohort assignment. In the original analysis: Reference gene primer amplification gave estimated nucleated cell counts. Clones were sequenced by immunoSEQ multiplex PCR, and TCRdb holds only the in-frame ones, with some missing. The V and J calls and the clone size are those of that table, but D and trimming were determined from the DNA. The sample records about 250,000 clones, around nine tenths being singletons.

Input material: PBMCs or T cells enriched from blood (not recorded which). The rearrangement links TRBV19 to TRBJ1-1, with D perhaps matching TRBD1 (6 bases). The clonotype comes from a woman aged 25 to 45 with acute COVID-19. CDR3 sequence: CASSISQGTEAFF. DNA for the CDR3: TGTGCCAGTAGTATATCACAGGGCACTGAAGCTTTCTTT. Variable domain in full (rest from reference TRBV19 and TRBJ1-1): DGGITQSPKYLFRKEGQNVTLSCEQNLNHDAMYWYRQDPGQGLRLIYYSQIVNDFQKGDIAEGYSVSREKKESFPLTVTSAQKNPTAFYLCASSISQGTEAFFGQGTRLTVV.